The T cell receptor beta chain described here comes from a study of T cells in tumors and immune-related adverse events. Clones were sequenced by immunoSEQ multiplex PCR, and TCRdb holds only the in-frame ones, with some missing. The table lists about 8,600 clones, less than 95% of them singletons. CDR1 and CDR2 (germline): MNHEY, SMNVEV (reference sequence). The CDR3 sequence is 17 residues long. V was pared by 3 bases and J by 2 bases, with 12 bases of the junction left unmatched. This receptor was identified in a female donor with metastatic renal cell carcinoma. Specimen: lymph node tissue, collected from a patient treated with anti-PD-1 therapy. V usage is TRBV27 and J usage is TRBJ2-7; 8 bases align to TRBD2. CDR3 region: CASSFRATTSEAYEQYF. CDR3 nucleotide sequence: TGTGCCAGCAGTTTTCGCGCTACGACTAGCGAGGCCTACGAGCAGTACTTC.